The entry that follows covers one T cell receptor (beta chain) sequence. Its antigen is unknown. One base away there is no much larger clone; base qualities are not given. The method was the immunoSEQ multiplex PCR assay. The table comes from immuneACCESS by way of TCRdb, which keeps in-frame sequences with V and J called. Part of the clones is missing from these tables; in studies checked, under half for an unresolved V gene and the rest for unknown reasons. For this sample the table gives around 200,000 clones, of which 90% to 95% were detected only once. In total, the top ten clones hold over 1.1% of the sample. This entry comes from a study of control samples from healthy donors and cancer patients (dated by TCRdb to the early 2020s). Its CDR3 holds 14 amino acids, cysteine through phenylalanine. Just the 42-base CDR3 DNA is kept, in frame starting at base 1. CDR1 and CDR2 are read off the germline V gene (reference sequence) as SGHNT and YYREEE. V is shortened by 1 base, J by 2 bases, and the region joining them spans 8 bases.

The receptor was isolated from a man aged 18 to 29 in good health. The receptor chain draws on TRBV5-4 and TRBJ2-3, with no D gene named confidently. Sequencing input: blood. The sequenced DNA is TGTGCCAGCAGCTTGCGGCAGGCCACAGATACGCAGTATTTT. Translated, it gives CASSLRQATDTQYF.